The present entry profiles one T cell receptor (beta chain) with its context. The CDR3 extends over 14 amino acids. The V gene lost 3 bases and the J gene lost 2 bases, with 11 bases spanning the gap. Per germline, CDR1 MDHEN and CDR2 SYDVKM. The sample is drawn from a study of cytomegalovirus exposure and HLA in healthy donors. Primers included in the PCR were 60 Vbeta and 13 Jbeta primers. Produced via immunoSEQ multiplex PCR; TCRdb's table is partial and in-frame only. The sample lists 95,000 to 100,000 clones, more than 70% seen once, with about 3.7% in the top ten. This clonotype was obtained from a man under 40 in good health and CMV-seronegative. The specimen was PBMCs. The chain combines TRBV28 with TRBJ2-7; tentatively, D is TRBD2 (6 bases). In DNA form, the CDR3 reads TGTGCCAGCAGTTTGGGTAGCGGAGCCTACGAGCAGTACTTC. This sequence encodes CASSLGSGAYEQYF.